This TCR beta chain was captured by sequencing in a study of shared clonotypes between healthy human individuals. Overall study: CD4 naive cells filled three plates per donor, CD4 memory three, CD8 naive two and CD8 memory one.

Findings and limits, study-wide: Sorted-subset samples were not fully sequenced, rarefaction indicated.

Comment on this clone: The antigen remains unidentified.

Donors, healthy HIV-negative adults, lacked recent acute infections or vaccinations. The repertoire was sequenced with immunoSEQ multiplex PCR; TCRdb's copy has only in-frame clones and lacks some. The sample lists about 1 million clones, about three quarters occurring once. Germline lookup yields CDR1 KGHSH and CDR2 LQKENI. The CDR3 totals 15 residues. V lost 5 bases to trimming and J lost 0 bases, with 12 bases between them. This clonotype was sampled from a young man in good health. The V gene is TRBV18, the J gene TRBJ2-3; possibly TRBD1 for D (6 bases). The specimen was memory CD4+ T cells sorted from blood. Subset: CD45RA-negative fraction. CDR3 bases: TGTGCCAGCTCAGACAACACAGGGAGCACAGATACGCAGTATTTT. Translation gives CASSDNTGSTDTQYF.